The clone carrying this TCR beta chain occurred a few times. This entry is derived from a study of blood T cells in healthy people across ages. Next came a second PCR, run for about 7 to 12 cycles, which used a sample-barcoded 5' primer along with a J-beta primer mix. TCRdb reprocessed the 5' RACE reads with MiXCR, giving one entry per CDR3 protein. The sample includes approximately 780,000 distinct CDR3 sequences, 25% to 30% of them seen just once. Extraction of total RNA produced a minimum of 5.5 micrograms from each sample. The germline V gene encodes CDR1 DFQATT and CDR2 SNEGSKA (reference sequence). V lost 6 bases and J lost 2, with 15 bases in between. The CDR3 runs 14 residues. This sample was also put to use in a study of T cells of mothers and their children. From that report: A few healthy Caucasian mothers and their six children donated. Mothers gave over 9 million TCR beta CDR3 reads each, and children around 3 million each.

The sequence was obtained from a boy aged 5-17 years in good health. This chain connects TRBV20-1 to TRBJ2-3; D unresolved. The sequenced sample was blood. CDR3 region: CSARPTPTTDTQYF. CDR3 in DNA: TGCAGTGCGCGCCCGACTCCTACCACAGATACGCAGTATTTT.